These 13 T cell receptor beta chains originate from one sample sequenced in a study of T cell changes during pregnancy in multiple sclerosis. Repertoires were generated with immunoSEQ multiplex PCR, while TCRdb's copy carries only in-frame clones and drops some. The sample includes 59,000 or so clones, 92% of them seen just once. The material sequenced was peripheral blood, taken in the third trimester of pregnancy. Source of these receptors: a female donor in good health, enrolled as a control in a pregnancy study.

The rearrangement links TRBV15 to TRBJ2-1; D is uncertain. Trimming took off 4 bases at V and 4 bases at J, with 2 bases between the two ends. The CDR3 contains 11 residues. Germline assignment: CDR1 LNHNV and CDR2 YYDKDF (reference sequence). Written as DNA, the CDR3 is TGTGCCACCAGCACGTACAATGAGCAGTTCTTC. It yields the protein CATSTYNEQFF.

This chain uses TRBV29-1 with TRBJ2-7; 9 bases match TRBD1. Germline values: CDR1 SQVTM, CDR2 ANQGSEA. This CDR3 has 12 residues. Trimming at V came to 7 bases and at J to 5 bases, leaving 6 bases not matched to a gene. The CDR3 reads CSATTGGNEQYF. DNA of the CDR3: TGCAGCGCTACGACAGGGGGGAACGAGCAGTACTTC.

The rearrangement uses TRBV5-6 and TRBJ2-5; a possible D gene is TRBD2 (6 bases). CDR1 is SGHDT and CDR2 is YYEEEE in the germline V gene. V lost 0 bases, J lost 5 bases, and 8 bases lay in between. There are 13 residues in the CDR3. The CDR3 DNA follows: TGTGCCAGCAGCTTGGGAGGGAGGGAGACCCAGTACTTC. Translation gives CASSLGGRETQYF.

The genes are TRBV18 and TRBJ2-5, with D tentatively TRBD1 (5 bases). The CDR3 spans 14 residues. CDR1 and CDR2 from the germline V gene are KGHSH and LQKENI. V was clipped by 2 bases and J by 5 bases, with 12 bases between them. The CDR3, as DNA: TGTGCCAGCTCACCAGCGGCACCAGGGGAGACCCAGTACTTC. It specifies CASSPAAPGETQYF.

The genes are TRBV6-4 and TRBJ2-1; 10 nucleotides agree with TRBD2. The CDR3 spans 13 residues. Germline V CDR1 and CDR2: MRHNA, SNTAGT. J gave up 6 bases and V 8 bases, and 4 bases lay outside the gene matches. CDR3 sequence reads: CASSSSGGNEQFF. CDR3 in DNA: TGTGCCAGCTCTTCTAGCGGGGGCAATGAGCAGTTCTTC.

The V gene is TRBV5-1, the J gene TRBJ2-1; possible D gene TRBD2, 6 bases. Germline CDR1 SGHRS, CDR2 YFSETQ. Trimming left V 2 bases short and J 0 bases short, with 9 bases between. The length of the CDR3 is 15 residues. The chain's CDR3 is CASSFSSASYNEQFF. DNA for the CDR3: TGCGCCAGCAGCTTCTCTAGCGCCTCCTACAATGAGCAGTTCTTC. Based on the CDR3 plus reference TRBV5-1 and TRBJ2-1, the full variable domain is KAGVTQTPRYLIKTRGQQVTLSCSPISGHRSVSWYQQTPGQGLQFLFEYFSETQRNKGNFPGRFSGRQFSNSRSEMNVSTLELGDSALYLCASSFSSASYNEQFFGPGTRLTVL.

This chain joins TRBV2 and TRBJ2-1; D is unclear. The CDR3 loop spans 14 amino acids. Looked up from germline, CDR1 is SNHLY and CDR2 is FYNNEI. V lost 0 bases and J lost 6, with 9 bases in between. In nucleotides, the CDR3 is TGTGCCAGCAGTGAAGCGGTAACCGGCAATGAGCAGTTCTTC. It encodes CASSEAVTGNEQFF.

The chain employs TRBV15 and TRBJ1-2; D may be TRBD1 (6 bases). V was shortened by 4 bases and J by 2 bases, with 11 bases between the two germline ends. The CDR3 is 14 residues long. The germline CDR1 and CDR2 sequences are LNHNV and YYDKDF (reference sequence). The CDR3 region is CATSKGTSNYGYTF. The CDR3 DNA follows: TGTGCCACCAGCAAAGGGACATCAAACTATGGCTACACCTTC.

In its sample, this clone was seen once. CDR3 in amino acids: CASNKGPGGVFYGQPQHF. The CDR3 bases are TGTGCCAGCAACAAGGGGCCAGGGGGCGTCTTTTACGGTCAGCCCCAGCATTTT. V is TRBV7-2 and J is TRBJ1-5, with 8 bases that match TRBD1. After removal of 7 bases from V and 6 bases from J, the junction contained 20 bases not matched to a gene. The CDR3 contains 18 residues. The germline CDR1 and CDR2 sequences are SGHTA and FQGNSA.

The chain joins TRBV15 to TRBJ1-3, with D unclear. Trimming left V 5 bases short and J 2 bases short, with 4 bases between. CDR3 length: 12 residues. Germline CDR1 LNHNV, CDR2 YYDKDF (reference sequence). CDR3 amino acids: CATSLPGNTIYF. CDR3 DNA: TGTGCCACCAGCCTCCCTGGAAACACCATATATTTT.

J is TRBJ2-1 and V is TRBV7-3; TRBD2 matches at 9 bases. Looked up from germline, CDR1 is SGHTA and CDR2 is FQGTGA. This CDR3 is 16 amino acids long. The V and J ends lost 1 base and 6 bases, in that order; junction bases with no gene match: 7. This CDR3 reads CASSLSGLAGVNEQFF. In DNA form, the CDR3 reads TGTGCCAGCAGCTTAAGTGGTTTAGCGGGAGTCAATGAGCAGTTCTTC. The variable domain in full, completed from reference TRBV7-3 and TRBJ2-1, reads GAGVSQTPSNKVTEKGKYVELRCDPISGHTALYWYRQSLGQGPEFLIYFQGTGAADDSGLPNDRFFAVRPEGSVSTLKIQRTERGDSAVYLCASSLSGLAGVNEQFFGPGTRLTVL.

The CDR3 reads CASGLRTGDTGELFF. The CDR3 coding sequence is TGCGCCAGCGGATTAAGGACAGGGGACACCGGGGAGCTGTTTTTT. This sequence joins TRBV5-1 and TRBJ2-2; 9 nucleotides match TRBD1. J lost 3 bases, V lost 7 bases, and 7 bases had no gene match. This CDR3 has 15 amino acids. Germline assignment: CDR1 SGHRS and CDR2 YFSETQ.

The CDR3 is CASSLDGANQPQHF. The CDR3 region has the DNA TGCGCCAGCAGCTTGGATGGGGCCAATCAGCCCCAGCATTTT. V and J are TRBV5-1 and TRBJ1-5, with a tentative D call TRBD1 (5 bases). Germline assignment: CDR1 SGHRS and CDR2 YFSETQ. The CDR3 runs to 14 residues. The ends were cut back, 0 bases at V and 3 bases at J, with 7 bases in the middle.